Sequencing of this T cell receptor (beta chain) was carried out in a study of early T cells in non-severe SARS-CoV-2 infection. General study findings and limits: The VDJdb matching leaned toward anti-spike CD8 responses and overlooked private and CD4 specificities.

Each cDNA molecule carried a unique molecular identifier. MiXCR was run by TCRdb on the 5' RACE reads, yielding one entry per CDR3 protein. The sample comprises about 55,000 distinct CDR3 sequences, under 8% of which are singletons, and about 5.8% rests with the top ten. The germline V and J ends were trimmed by 6 bases and 10 bases, with 7 bases remaining between them. From germline, CDR1 is SQVTM and CDR2 ANQGSEA. The CDR3 has 9 amino acids. There are many counts of this clonotype. As yet, its antigen is unknown. The TCR originated in an adult who was a healthcare worker with PCR-confirmed SARS-CoV-2 infection or an uninfected control (not recorded which). This sequence joins TRBV29-1 and TRBJ2-1, with a weak D call TRBD2 (6 bases). Sequencing used whole blood, obtained at baseline. Written as DNA, the CDR3 is TGCAGCGTCGGAGGGGAGCAGTTCTTC. It is translated as CSVGGEQFF.